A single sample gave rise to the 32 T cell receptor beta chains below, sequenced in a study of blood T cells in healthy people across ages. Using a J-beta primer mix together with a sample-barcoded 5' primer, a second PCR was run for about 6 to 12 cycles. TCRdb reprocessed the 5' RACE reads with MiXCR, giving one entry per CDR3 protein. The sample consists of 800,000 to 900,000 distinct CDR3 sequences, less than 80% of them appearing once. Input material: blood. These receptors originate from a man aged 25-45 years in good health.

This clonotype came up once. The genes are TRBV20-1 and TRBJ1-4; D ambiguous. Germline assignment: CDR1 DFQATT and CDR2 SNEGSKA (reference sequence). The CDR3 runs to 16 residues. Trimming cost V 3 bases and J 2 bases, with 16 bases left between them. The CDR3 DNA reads TGCAGTGCTAGCCCCTCGAGGTTGCGGACTAATGAAAAACTGTTTTTT. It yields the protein CSASPSRLRTNEKLFF.

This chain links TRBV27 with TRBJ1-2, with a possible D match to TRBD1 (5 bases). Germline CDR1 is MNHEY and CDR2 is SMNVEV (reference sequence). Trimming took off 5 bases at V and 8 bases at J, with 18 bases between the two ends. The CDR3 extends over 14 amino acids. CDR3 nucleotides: TGTGCCAGCAGTCACGGGACGGGTTTGGGCGGCTACACCTTC. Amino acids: CASSHGTGLGGYTF.

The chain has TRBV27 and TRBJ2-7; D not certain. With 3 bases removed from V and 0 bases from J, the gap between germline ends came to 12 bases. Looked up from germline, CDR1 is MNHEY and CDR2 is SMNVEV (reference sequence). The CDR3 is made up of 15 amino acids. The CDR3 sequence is CASSFRAESSYEQYF. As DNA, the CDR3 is TGTGCCAGCAGTTTCCGCGCAGAGAGCTCCTACGAGCAGTACTTC.

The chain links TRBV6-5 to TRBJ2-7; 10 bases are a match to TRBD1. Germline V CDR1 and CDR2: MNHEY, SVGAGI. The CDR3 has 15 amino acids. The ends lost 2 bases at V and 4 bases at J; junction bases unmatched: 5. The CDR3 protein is CASSYAAGQGYEQYF. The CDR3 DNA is TGTGCCAGCAGTTACGCCGCGGGACAGGGGTACGAGCAGTACTTC.

Here the CDR3 reads CSFWLETQYF. The CDR3 DNA sequence: TGCAGTTTTTGGTTGGAGACCCAGTACTTC. The chain combines TRBV29-1 with TRBJ2-5, with D uncertain. This CDR3 has 10 amino acids. In germline, CDR1 is SQVTM, CDR2 ANQGSEA. The full variable domain, its missing parts supplied by reference TRBV29-1 and TRBJ2-5, is SAVISQKPSRDICQRGTSLTIQCQVDSQVTMMFWYRQQPGQSLTLIATANQGSEATYESGFVIDKFPISRPNLTFSTLTVSNMSPEDSSIYLCSFWLETQYFGPGTRLLVL.

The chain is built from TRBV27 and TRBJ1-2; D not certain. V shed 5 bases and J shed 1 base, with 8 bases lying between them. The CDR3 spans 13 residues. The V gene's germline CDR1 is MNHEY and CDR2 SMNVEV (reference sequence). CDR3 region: CASSRDHNYGYTF. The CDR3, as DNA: TGTGCCAGCAGTCGTGACCATAACTATGGCTACACCTTC.

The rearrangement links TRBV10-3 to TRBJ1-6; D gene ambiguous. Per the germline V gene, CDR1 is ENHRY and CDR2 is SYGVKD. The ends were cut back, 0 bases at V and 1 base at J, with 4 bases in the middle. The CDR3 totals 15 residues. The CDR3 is CAISESRSYNSPLHF. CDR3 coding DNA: TGTGCCATCAGTGAGTCGAGGTCCTATAATTCACCCCTCCACTTT.

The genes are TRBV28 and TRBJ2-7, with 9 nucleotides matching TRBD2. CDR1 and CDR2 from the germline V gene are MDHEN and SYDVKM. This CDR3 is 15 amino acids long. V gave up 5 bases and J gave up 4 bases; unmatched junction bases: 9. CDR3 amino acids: CASSEQREAKYEQYF. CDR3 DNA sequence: TGTGCCAGCAGTGAGCAGCGGGAGGCTAAGTACGAGCAGTACTTC.

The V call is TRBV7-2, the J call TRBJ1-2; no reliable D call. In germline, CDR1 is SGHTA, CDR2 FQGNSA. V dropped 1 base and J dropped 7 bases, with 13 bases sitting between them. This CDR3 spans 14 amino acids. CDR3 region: CASSLGTEARGYTF. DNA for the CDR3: TGTGCCAGCAGCTTAGGCACGGAGGCCCGTGGCTACACCTTC.

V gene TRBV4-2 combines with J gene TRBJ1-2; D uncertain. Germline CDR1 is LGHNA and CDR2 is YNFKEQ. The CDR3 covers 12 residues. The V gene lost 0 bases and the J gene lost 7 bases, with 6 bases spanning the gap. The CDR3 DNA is TGTGCCAGCAGCCAAGAGACTGCTGGCTACACCTTC. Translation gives CASSQETAGYTF.

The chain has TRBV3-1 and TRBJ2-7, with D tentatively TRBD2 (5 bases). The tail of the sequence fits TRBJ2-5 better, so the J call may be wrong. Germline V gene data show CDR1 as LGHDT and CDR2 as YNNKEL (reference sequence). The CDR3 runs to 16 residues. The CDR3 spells CASSQELRAAEETQYF. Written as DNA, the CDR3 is TGTGCCAGCAGCCAAGAGCTACGAGCGGCCGAAGAGACCCAGTACTTC.

CDR3 protein: CASSQDRGRGPDEQFF. In nucleotides, the CDR3 is TGCGCCAGCAGCCAAGATCGTGGCAGGGGGCCGGATGAGCAGTTCTTC. This chain connects TRBV4-3 to TRBJ2-1, with 8 positions matching TRBD1. With 0 bases clipped from V and 8 bases from J, the junction kept 9 bases outside the gene matches. Germline V gene data show CDR1 as LGHNA and CDR2 as YSLEER. This CDR3 spans 16 amino acids.

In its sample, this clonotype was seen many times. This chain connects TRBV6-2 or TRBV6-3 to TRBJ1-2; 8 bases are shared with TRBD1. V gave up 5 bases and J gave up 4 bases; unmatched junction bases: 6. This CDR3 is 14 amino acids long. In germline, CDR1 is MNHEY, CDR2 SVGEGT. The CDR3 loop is CASSPDRGGYGYTF. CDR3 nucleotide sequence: TGTGCCAGCAGTCCCGACAGGGGAGGCTATGGCTACACCTTC.

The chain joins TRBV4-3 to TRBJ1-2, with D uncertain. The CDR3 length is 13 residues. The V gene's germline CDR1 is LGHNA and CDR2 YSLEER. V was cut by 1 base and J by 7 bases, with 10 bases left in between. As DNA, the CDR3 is TGCGCCAGCAGCCAAGTGACAAGGCCTGGCTACACCTTC. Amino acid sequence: CASSQVTRPGYTF.

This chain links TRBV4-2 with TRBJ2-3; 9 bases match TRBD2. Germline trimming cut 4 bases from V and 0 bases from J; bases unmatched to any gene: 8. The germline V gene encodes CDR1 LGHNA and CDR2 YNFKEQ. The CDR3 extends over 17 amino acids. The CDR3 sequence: CASSPLAGGDSTDTQYF. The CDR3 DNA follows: TGTGCCAGCAGCCCGTTGGCGGGGGGGGATAGCACAGATACGCAGTATTTT.

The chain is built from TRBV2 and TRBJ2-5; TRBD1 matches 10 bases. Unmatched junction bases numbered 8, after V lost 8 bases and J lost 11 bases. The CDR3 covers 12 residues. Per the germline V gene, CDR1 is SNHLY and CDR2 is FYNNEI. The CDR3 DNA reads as TGTGCCAGCGTGATTGGGACAGGGGAGCAGTACTTC. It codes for CASVIGTGEQYF.

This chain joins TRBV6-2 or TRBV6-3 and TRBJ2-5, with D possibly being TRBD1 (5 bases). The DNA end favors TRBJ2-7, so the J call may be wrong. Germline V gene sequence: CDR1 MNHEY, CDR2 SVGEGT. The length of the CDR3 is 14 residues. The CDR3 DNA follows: TGTGCCAGCAGTCCGCACGGTCAGGGCTACGAGCAGTACTTC. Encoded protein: CASSPHGQGYEQYF.

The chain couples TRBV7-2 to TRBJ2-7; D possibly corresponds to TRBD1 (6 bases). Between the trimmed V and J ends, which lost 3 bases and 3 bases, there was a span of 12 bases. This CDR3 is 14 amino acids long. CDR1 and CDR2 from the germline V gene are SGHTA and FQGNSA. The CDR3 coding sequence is TGTGCCAGCAGCTTGAGGGACACCCACTACGAGCAGTACTTC. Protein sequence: CASSLRDTHYEQYF.

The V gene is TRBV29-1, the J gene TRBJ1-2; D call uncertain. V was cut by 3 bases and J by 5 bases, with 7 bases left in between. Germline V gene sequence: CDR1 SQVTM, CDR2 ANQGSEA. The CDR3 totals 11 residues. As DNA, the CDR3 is TGCAGCGTTGATTTCGGGTATGGCTACACCTTC. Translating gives CSVDFGYGYTF. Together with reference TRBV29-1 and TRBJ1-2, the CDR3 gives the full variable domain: SAVISQKPSRDICQRGTSLTIQCQVDSQVTMMFWYRQQPGQSLTLIATANQGSEATYESGFVIDKFPISRPNLTFSTLTVSNMSPEDSSIYLCSVDFGYGYTFGSGTRLTVV.

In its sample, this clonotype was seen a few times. CDR3 sequence: CASSFFGQSTDTQYF. The CDR3 DNA follows: TGCGCCAGCAGCTTCTTCGGACAGAGCACAGATACGCAGTATTTT. V is TRBV5-1 and J is TRBJ2-3; the D gene is possibly TRBD1 (6 bases). The CDR3 length is 15 residues. CDR1 is SGHRS, CDR2 YFSETQ, per germline. Trimming shortened V by 2 bases and J by 0 bases, and 10 bases separated the two germline ends.

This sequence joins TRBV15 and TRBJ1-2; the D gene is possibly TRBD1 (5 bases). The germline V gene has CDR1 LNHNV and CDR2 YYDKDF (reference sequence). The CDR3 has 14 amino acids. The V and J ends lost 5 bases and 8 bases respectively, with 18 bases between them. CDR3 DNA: TGTGCCACCAGCTATGGACAACCCGGAGAGGGCTACACCTTC. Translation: CATSYGQPGEGYTF.

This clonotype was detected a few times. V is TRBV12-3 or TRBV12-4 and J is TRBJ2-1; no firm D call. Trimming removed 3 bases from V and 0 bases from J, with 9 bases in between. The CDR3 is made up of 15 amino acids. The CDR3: CASSFSQSSYNEQFF. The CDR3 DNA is TGTGCCAGCAGTTTTTCCCAGAGCTCCTACAATGAGCAGTTCTTC.

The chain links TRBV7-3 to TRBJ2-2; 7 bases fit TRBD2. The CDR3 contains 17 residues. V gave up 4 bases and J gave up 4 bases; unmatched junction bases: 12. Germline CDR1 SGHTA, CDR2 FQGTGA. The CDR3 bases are TGTGCCAGCAGCTCCGGGGGAGGGAAGGGAGTCACCGGGGAGCTGTTTTTT. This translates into CASSSGGGKGVTGELFF.

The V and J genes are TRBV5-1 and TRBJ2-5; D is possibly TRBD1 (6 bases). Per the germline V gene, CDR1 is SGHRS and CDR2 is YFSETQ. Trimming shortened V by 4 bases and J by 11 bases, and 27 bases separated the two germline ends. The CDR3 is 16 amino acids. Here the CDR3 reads CASSQSTGQRWNEQYF. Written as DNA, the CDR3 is TGCGCCAGCAGCCAATCAACAGGGCAGAGGTGGAATGAGCAGTACTTC.

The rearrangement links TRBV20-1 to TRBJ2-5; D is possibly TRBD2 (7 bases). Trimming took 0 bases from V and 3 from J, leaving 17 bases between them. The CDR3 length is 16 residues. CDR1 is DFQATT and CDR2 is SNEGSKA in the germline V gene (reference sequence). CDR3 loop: CSARDLEGGPEETQYF. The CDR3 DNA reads TGCAGTGCTAGAGATCTCGAGGGGGGGCCGGAAGAGACCCAGTACTTC.

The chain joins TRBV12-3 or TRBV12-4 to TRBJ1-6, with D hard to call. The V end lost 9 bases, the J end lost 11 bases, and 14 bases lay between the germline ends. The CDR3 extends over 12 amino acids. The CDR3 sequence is CASPGWLAPLHF. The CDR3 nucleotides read TGTGCCAGTCCTGGGTGGTTAGCACCCCTCCACTTT.

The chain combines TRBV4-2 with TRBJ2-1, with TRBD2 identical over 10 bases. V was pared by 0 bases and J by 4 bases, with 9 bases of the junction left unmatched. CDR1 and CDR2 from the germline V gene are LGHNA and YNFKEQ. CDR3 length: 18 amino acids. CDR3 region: CASSQEQGAGGVYNEQFF. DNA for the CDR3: TGTGCCAGCAGCCAAGAACAGGGAGCGGGGGGGGTGTACAATGAGCAGTTCTTC.

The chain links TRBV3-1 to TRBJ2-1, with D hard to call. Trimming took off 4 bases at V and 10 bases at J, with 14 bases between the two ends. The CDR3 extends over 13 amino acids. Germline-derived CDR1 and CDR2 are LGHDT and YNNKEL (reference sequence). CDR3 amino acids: CASSRFGPGEQFF. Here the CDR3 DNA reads TGTGCCAGCAGCCGGTTTGGGCCTGGAGAGCAGTTCTTC.

CDR3 sequence reads: CASISHLWNRSQETQYF. Here the CDR3 DNA reads TGTGCCAGCATCTCCCACTTGTGGAACAGGTCCCAAGAGACCCAGTACTTC. The chain recombines TRBV12-3 or TRBV12-4 with TRBJ2-5, with D tentatively TRBD1 (5 bases). V dropped 7 bases and J dropped 1 base, with 22 bases sitting between them. The CDR3 is 17 amino acids.

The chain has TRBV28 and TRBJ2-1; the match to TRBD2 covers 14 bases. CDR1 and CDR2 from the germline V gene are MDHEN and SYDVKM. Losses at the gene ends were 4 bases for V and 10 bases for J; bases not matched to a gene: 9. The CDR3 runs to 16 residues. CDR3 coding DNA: TGTGCCAGCAGTTCCCCCGGGACTAGCGGGAGTCGGGAGCAGTTCTTC. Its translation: CASSSPGTSGSREQFF.

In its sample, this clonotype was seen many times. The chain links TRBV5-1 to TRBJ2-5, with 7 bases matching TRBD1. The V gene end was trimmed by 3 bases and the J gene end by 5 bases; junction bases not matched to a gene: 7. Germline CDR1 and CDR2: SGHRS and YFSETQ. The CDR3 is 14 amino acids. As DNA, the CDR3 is TGCGCCAGCAGCTCGACAGGGTCGGAGGAGACCCAGTACTTC. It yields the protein CASSSTGSEETQYF. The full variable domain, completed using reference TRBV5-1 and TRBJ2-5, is KAGVTQTPRYLIKTRGQQVTLSCSPISGHRSVSWYQQTPGQGLQFLFEYFSETQRNKGNFPGRFSGRQFSNSRSEMNVSTLELGDSALYLCASSSTGSEETQYFGPGTRLLVL.

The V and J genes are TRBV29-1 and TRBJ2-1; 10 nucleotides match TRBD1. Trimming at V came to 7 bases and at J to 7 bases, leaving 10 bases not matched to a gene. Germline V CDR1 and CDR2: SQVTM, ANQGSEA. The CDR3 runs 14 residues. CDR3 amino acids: CSAPLTGGVNEQFF. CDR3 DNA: TGCAGCGCTCCACTGACAGGGGGCGTTAATGAGCAGTTCTTC.